Shown below are 25 T cell receptor beta chains from a single sample sequenced in a study of graft-versus-host responses after intestinal transplantation. Here immunoSEQ multiplex PCR was the method, and the copy in TCRdb shows in-frame clones only, minus some. In the table there are some 45,000 clones, roughly 91% of which are singletons. The starting material was PBMCs, obtained 524 days after transplant. Source of these receptors: a human patient who received an intestinal transplant, so some T cells may come from the graft donor.

This clone was counted a single time. The chain carries TRBV5-5 and TRBJ1-4; D is perhaps TRBD1 (5 bases). The CDR3 runs 15 residues. V gave up 4 bases and J gave up 5 bases, with 15 bases separating them. Germline V CDR1 and CDR2: SGHKS, YYEKEE (reference sequence). The CDR3 region is CASSPGAGGNEKLFF. CDR3 coding DNA: TGTGCCAGCAGCCCCGGGGCAGGAGGGAATGAAAAACTGTTTTTT.

This rearrangement joins TRBV7-3 to TRBJ2-1, with 8 bases matching TRBD2. V shed 3 bases, J shed 3 bases, and the junction held 1 base outside the gene matches. Germline CDR1 reads SGHTA; CDR2 reads FQGTGA. The CDR3 has 14 residues. The CDR3 DNA sequence: TGTGCCAGCAGCTTGGGGACTAGCTACAATGAGCAGTTCTTC. This codes for CASSLGTSYNEQFF.

The V call is TRBV11-1, the J call TRBJ2-7; D perhaps matches TRBD2 (6 bases). Germline V lookup: CDR1 SGHAT, CDR2 FQDESV (reference sequence). V lost 0 bases and J 9 bases, leaving 6 bases between the germline ends. This CDR3 has 11 amino acids. CDR3 region: CASSLAGGQYF. The CDR3 DNA follows: TGTGCCAGCAGCTTAGCGGGAGGGCAGTACTTC.

The gene calls are TRBV5-1 and TRBJ2-1; 10 bases line up with TRBD2. CDR1 is SGHRS, CDR2 YFSETQ, per germline. With V trimmed by 0 bases and J by 6 bases, 6 bases remained unmatched. This CDR3 comprises 16 residues. The CDR3 here is CASSLVTSGPFNEQFF. The CDR3 region has the DNA TGCGCCAGCAGCTTGGTGACTAGCGGGCCCTTCAATGAGCAGTTCTTC. The full variable domain, in which reference TRBV5-1 and TRBJ2-1 provide the parts outside the CDR3, is KAGVTQTPRYLIKTRGQQVTLSCSPISGHRSVSWYQQTPGQGLQFLFEYFSETQRNKGNFPGRFSGRQFSNSRSEMNVSTLELGDSALYLCASSLVTSGPFNEQFFGPGTRLTVL.

The gene calls are TRBV12-1 and TRBJ2-1; the table's TRBD2 call for D was not verified on the DNA. TRBV12-1 corresponds to a pseudogene. This CDR3 has 18 amino acids. The chain's CDR3 is CASSFPHHLAGGRSEQFF. In DNA form, the CDR3 reads TGTGCCAGCAGCTTTCCCCACCATCTAGCGGGAGGGCGGAGTGAGCAGTTCTTC.

The rearrangement uses TRBV19 and TRBJ2-6, with D maybe TRBD2 (6 bases). The CDR3 runs 16 residues. Germline CDR1 and CDR2: LNHDA and SQIVND (reference sequence). V dropped 3 bases and J dropped 4 bases, with 13 bases sitting between them. CDR3 bases: TGTGCCAGTAGTATTGGGGGGACCTCAGGGGCCAACGTCCTGACTTTC. This codes for CASSIGGTSGANVLTF.

This rearrangement joins TRBV2 to TRBJ1-4; 7 bases match TRBD1. CDR1 and CDR2 from the germline V gene are SNHLY and FYNNEI. Trimming cost V 9 bases and J 0 bases; bases outside gene matches: 7. This CDR3 is 15 amino acids long. This CDR3 reads CASSAGGATNEKLFF. The CDR3 DNA reads as TGTGCCAGTTCAGCAGGGGGTGCAACTAATGAAAAACTGTTTTTT. Full variable domain (outside the CDR3, taken from reference TRBV2 and TRBJ1-4): EPEVTQTPSHQVTQMGQEVILRCVPISNHLYFYWYRQILGQKVEFLVSFYNNEISEKSEIFDDQFSVERPDGSNFTLKIRSTKLEDSAMYFCASSAGGATNEKLFFGSGTQLSVL.

The rearrangement uses TRBV7-9 and TRBJ1-2, with D hard to call. The V and J ends lost 1 base and 5 bases respectively, with 8 bases between them. CDR1 is SEHNR, CDR2 FQNEAQ, per germline (reference sequence). This CDR3 comprises 13 residues. Written as DNA, the CDR3 is TGTGCCAGCAGCTTAGTTTCCGGGTATGGCTACACCTTC. This codes for CASSLVSGYGYTF.

The chain uses TRBV6-1 and TRBJ2-6; TRBD1 might be the D (5 bases). CDR1 and CDR2 (germline): MNHNS, SASEGT. The CDR3 has 15 residues. Trimming took 6 bases from V and 2 from J, leaving 11 bases between them. CDR3 residues: CASRGEGTGANVLTF. Written as DNA, the CDR3 is TGTGCCAGCAGAGGGGAAGGGACTGGGGCCAACGTCCTGACTTTC.

The chain combines TRBV4-2 with TRBJ2-7, with a weak D call TRBD2 (5 bases). The CDR3 loop spans 14 amino acids. Germline V CDR1 and CDR2: LGHNA, YNFKEQ. V was clipped by 1 base and J by 3 bases, with 10 bases between them. In DNA, the CDR3 is TGTGCCAGCAGCCAAGGGGCTGAGGGCTACGAGCAGTACTTC. As protein: CASSQGAEGYEQYF.

The V and J genes are TRBV27 and TRBJ2-2; D remains unclear. This CDR3 comprises 14 residues. Trimming pared 7 bases from V and 3 bases from J, leaving 12 bases between. The germline CDR1 and CDR2 sequences are MNHEY and SMNVEV (reference sequence). Here the CDR3 DNA reads TGTGCCAGCAAATTAAGTCCGGACACCGGGGAGCTGTTTTTT. This encodes CASKLSPDTGELFF.

The genes are TRBV28 and TRBJ2-1; no definite D call. V was pared by 6 bases and J by 5 bases, with 11 bases between. This CDR3 comprises 13 residues. The germline V gene has CDR1 MDHEN and CDR2 SYDVKM. In DNA, the CDR3 is TGTGCCAGCAGCGGTACCACCCACAATGAGCAGTTCTTC. This gives the protein CASSGTTHNEQFF.

The chain uses TRBV29-1 and TRBJ1-1, with TRBD1 identical over 9 bases. This CDR3 contains 14 residues. V shed 0 bases and J 5 bases; nucleotides not matched to a gene: 4. CDR1 and CDR2 (germline): SQVTM, ANQGSEA. The CDR3 loop is CSVEEGQGRTEAFF. The CDR3 DNA is TGCAGCGTTGAAGAGGGACAGGGCAGAACTGAAGCTTTCTTT.

This clone has only one observation. J is TRBJ1-4 and V is TRBV4-1, with no clear D. The CDR3 has 14 amino acids. Germline lookup yields CDR1 MGHRA and CDR2 YSYEKL. V dropped 4 bases and J dropped 0 bases, with 6 bases sitting between them. CDR3 amino acids: CASSLVSTNEKLFF. Here the CDR3 DNA reads TGCGCCAGCAGCCTTGTTTCAACTAATGAAAAACTGTTTTTT.

The rearrangement joins TRBV19 to TRBJ2-7, with no clear D. Trimming stripped 5 bases from V and 2 bases from J, with 16 bases between. There are 15 residues in the CDR3. The germline V gene has CDR1 LNHDA and CDR2 SQIVND (reference sequence). CDR3 sequence: CASSPQAWAAYEQYF. CDR3 DNA: TGTGCCAGTAGTCCCCAGGCCTGGGCAGCCTACGAGCAGTACTTC.

V is TRBV4-2 and J is TRBJ2-5; D unclear. Germline values: CDR1 LGHNA, CDR2 YNFKEQ. Trimming removed 3 bases from V and 5 bases from J, with 13 bases in between. This CDR3 comprises 14 residues. The CDR3 loop is CASSQGWQIETQYF. The CDR3 region has the DNA TGTGCCAGCAGCCAGGGTTGGCAAATTGAGACCCAGTACTTC.

The CDR3 protein is CASSQELLYTTEAFF. CDR3 nucleotides: TGCGCCAGCAGCCAAGAATTACTGTACACCACTGAAGCTTTCTTT. The chain employs TRBV4-3 and TRBJ1-1, with D unresolved. Per germline, CDR1 LGHNA and CDR2 YSLEER. CDR3 length equals 15 residues. V lost 0 bases to trimming and J lost 4 bases, with 12 bases between them.

J is TRBJ2-3 and V is TRBV29-1; TRBD2 matches at 7 bases. Germline loops: CDR1 SQVTM, CDR2 ANQGSEA. This CDR3 spans 12 amino acids. Trimming took 6 bases from V and 4 from J; bases not matched to a gene: 4. The CDR3 loop reads CSVAGLSDTQYF. CDR3 DNA sequence: TGCAGCGTAGCGGGACTTTCAGATACGCAGTATTTT.

The chain joins TRBV11-3 to TRBJ2-7; a weak D match, TRBD2 (6 bases). With 7 bases removed from V and 3 bases from J, the gap between germline ends came to 28 bases. Germline loops: CDR1 SGHNT, CDR2 YENEEA. This CDR3 comprises 18 residues. The CDR3 loop is CASTSPPLAPVTDYEQYF. In nucleotides, the CDR3 is TGTGCCAGCACCTCCCCCCCTCTAGCGCCCGTGACGGACTACGAGCAGTACTTC.

This chain links TRBV27 with TRBJ1-4; D is uncertain. The V end was cut by 1 base, the J end by 6 bases, with 9 bases between. The CDR3 has 14 residues. Germline CDR1 and CDR2: MNHEY and SMNVEV (reference sequence). The CDR3 is CASSLWSTHEKLFF. CDR3 coding DNA: TGTGCCAGCAGTTTATGGTCCACCCATGAAAAACTGTTTTTT. Full variable domain (remainder filled in from reference TRBV27 and TRBJ1-4): EAQVTQNPRYLITVTGKKLTVTCSQNMNHEYMSWYRQDPGLGLRQIYYSMNVEVTDKGDVPEGYKVSRKEKRNFPLILESPSPNQTSLYFCASSLWSTHEKLFFGSGTQLSVL.

The J gene is TRBJ2-6, the V gene TRBV23-1; TRBD1 matches at 7 bases. TRBV23-1 is filed as an ORF, its function uncertain. The J segment lost 2 bases and the V segment lost 6 bases, leaving 13 bases of the junction unmatched. CDR3 length: 18 residues. CDR3 loop: CASSHEGARGTGANVLTF. CDR3 bases: TGCGCCAGCAGCCACGAGGGGGCGAGGGGTACTGGGGCCAACGTCCTGACTTTC.

The chain links TRBV2 to TRBJ2-7, with TRBD1 identical over 9 bases. J lost 5 bases, V lost 4 bases, and 12 bases had no gene match. The germline gives CDR1 SNHLY, CDR2 FYNNEI. The CDR3 runs 16 residues. The CDR3 DNA follows: TGTGCCAGCAGTGTACCGGGACAGGGCACCCCCCACGAGCAGTACTTC. Its translation: CASSVPGQGTPHEQYF.

The chain has TRBV7-6 and TRBJ2-1, with 7 nucleotides matching TRBD1. The CDR3 covers 16 residues. With 4 bases clipped from V and 0 bases from J, the junction kept 6 bases outside the gene matches. Germline values: CDR1 SGHVS, CDR2 FNYEAQ. The CDR3 DNA sequence: TGTGCCAGCAGCTCATCCGGGACAGCCTCCTACAATGAGCAGTTCTTC. Its translation is CASSSSGTASYNEQFF.

The chain has TRBV7-8 and TRBJ1-2, with a possible D match to TRBD1 (5 bases). This CDR3 is 15 amino acids long. The V and J ends lost 0 bases and 2 bases respectively, with 10 bases between them. The germline V gene encodes CDR1 SGHVS and CDR2 FQNEAQ. The CDR3 sequence: CASSLALGANYGYTF. The CDR3 coding sequence is TGTGCCAGCAGCTTAGCGCTAGGGGCCAACTATGGCTACACCTTC.

Written as DNA, the CDR3 is TGTGCCAGCAGTTCAGGGGGTGGGGGCTACGAGCAGTACTTC. It encodes CASSSGGGGYEQYF. This sequence joins TRBV27 and TRBJ2-7; 7 nucleotides line up with TRBD1. The CDR3 is made up of 14 amino acids. The germline V gene has CDR1 MNHEY and CDR2 SMNVEV (reference sequence). J gave up 3 bases and V 4 bases, and 6 bases lay outside the gene matches.